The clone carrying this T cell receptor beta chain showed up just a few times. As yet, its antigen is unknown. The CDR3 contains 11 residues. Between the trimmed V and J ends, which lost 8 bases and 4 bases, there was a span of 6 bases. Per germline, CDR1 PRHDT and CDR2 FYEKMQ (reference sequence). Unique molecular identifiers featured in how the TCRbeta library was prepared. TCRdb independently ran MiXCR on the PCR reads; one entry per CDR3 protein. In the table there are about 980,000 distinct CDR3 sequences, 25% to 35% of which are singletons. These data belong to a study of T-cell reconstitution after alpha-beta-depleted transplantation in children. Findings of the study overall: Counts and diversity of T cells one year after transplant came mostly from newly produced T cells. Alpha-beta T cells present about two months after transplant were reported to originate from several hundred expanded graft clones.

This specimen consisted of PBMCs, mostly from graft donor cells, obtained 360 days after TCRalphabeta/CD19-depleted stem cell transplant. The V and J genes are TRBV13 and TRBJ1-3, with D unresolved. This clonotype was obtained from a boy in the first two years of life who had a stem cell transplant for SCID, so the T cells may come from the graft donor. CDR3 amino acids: CASQRGNTIYF. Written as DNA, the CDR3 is TGTGCCAGCCAGAGGGGAAACACCATATATTTT.